This passage covers 25 T cell receptor beta chains from one sample sequenced in a study of blood T cell repertoires in COVID-19. Generated by immunoSEQ multiplex PCR, the TCRdb table keeps only in-frame clones and is missing some. The data contain about 170,000 clones, around 80% of them seen just once; the ten biggest clones take up around 12%. The sequenced material came from PBMCs or T cells enriched from blood (not recorded which). The receptor set was obtained from a man over 45 who had recovered from COVID-19.

The rearrangement links TRBV28 to TRBJ1-5; a weak D match, TRBD1 (5 bases). V was pared by 2 bases and J by 3 bases, with 11 bases between. Germline V lookup: CDR1 MDHEN, CDR2 SYDVKM. This CDR3 has 15 residues. The CDR3 DNA reads TGTGCCAGCAGTTTAAACCGACAGCCCAATCAGCCCCAGCATTTT. Residues: CASSLNRQPNQPQHF.

The rearrangement links TRBV5-5 to TRBJ1-1; tentative D call: TRBD1 (5 bases). CDR1 SGHKS and CDR2 YYEKEE come from the germline V gene (reference sequence). Trimming pared 0 bases from V and 11 bases from J, leaving 26 bases between. The CDR3 runs 17 residues. This CDR3 reads CASSLGFKGAGRWKAFF. CDR3 coding DNA: TGTGCCAGCAGCTTGGGGTTTAAAGGGGCAGGGAGGTGGAAGGCTTTCTTT.

The chain joins TRBV11-3 to TRBJ2-2, with TRBD1 matching over 9 bases. J was trimmed by 6 bases and V by 5 bases; bases with no gene match: 1. This CDR3 is built from 13 residues. The V gene's germline CDR1 is SGHNT and CDR2 YENEEA. The CDR3 DNA follows: TGTGCCAGCAGCCGGGACAGGGCCGGGGAGCTGTTTTTT. Its translation: CASSRDRAGELFF. The whole variable domain, remainder taken from reference TRBV11-3 and TRBJ2-2, is EAGVVQSPRYKIIEKKQPVAFWCNPISGHNTLYWYLQNLGQGPELLIRYENEEAVDDSQLPKDRFSAERLKGVDSTLKIQPAELGDSAVYLCASSRDRAGELFFGEGSRLTVL.

The gene calls are TRBV5-6 and TRBJ2-5; 14 bases match TRBD2. The CDR3 spans 16 residues. The ends lost 4 bases at V and 5 bases at J; junction bases unmatched: 7. Germline CDR1 is SGHDT and CDR2 is YYEEEE. The CDR3 nucleotides read TGTGCCAGCAGCCTCCGACTAGCGGGGGGGCGGGAGACCCAGTACTTC. This translates into CASSLRLAGGRETQYF.

Only a few counts were recorded for this clone. V usage is TRBV7-9 and J usage is TRBJ2-5, with a possible D match to TRBD1 (6 bases). From germline, CDR1 is SEHNR and CDR2 FQNEAQ (reference sequence). Trimming removed 5 bases from V and 1 base from J, with 8 bases in between. The CDR3 consists of 13 residues. The CDR3 region is CASSKDSQETQYF. CDR3 DNA: TGTGCCAGCAGCAAGGACAGCCAAGAGACCCAGTACTTC.

The chain uses TRBV6-2 or TRBV6-3 and TRBJ1-6; D is possibly TRBD1 (6 bases). The CDR3 runs 14 residues. Between the trimmed V and J ends, which lost 2 bases and 8 bases, there was a span of 10 bases. Germline CDR1 MNHEY, CDR2 SVGEGT. The CDR3 spells CASSYTDSYSPLHF. DNA for the CDR3: TGTGCCAGCAGTTACACGGACAGTTATTCACCCCTCCACTTT.

The table lists this clone with a count of one. The rearrangement uses TRBV2 and TRBJ1-2, with 9 bases aligning to TRBD1. CDR1 and CDR2 from the germline V gene are SNHLY and FYNNEI. V shed 7 bases and J 7 bases; nucleotides not matched to a gene: 7. CDR3 length equals 13 residues. As DNA, the CDR3 is TGTGCCAGCAAATCGGGACAGGGTGGTGGCTACACCTTC. Protein product: CASKSGQGGGYTF.

The chain uses TRBV4-3 and TRBJ1-1, with a possible D match to TRBD1 (5 bases). This CDR3 region has 15 residues. The germline V gene encodes CDR1 LGHNA and CDR2 YSLEER. The V and J ends lost 8 bases and 0 bases respectively, with 16 bases between them. The CDR3 DNA sequence: TGCGCCAGCCGATCCATGACAGAACTGAACACTGAAGCTTTCTTT. Its protein is CASRSMTELNTEAFF.

The chain combines TRBV28 with TRBJ1-2; TRBD1 is a possible D gene (5 bases). The CDR3 covers 14 residues. Germline V gene lookup returns CDR1 MDHEN and CDR2 SYDVKM. Trimming cost V 2 bases and J 7 bases, with 14 bases left between them. The CDR3 region is CASSLGQGLGGYTF. In DNA form, the CDR3 reads TGTGCCAGCAGTTTAGGCCAGGGACTCGGTGGCTACACCTTC.

V is TRBV4-1 and J is TRBJ1-2, with D maybe TRBD1 (5 bases). The CDR3 spans 16 residues. The germline V and J ends were trimmed by 0 bases and 3 bases, with 14 bases remaining between them. Germline V lookup: CDR1 MGHRA, CDR2 YSYEKL. The CDR3 loop is CASSQDWGESDYGYTF. CDR3 nucleotide sequence: TGCGCCAGCAGCCAAGATTGGGGGGAGTCGGACTATGGCTACACCTTC.

The chain couples TRBV5-4 to TRBJ2-5; 7 nucleotides line up with TRBD1. Unmatched junction bases numbered 8, after V lost 5 bases and J lost 1 base. CDR3 length: 15 residues. Germline CDR1 SGHNT, CDR2 YYREEE (reference sequence). The CDR3 DNA follows: TGTGCCAGCAGACAGGGGACAGTAACCCAAGAGACCCAGTACTTC. This encodes CASRQGTVTQETQYF. The full variable domain, in which reference TRBV5-4 and TRBJ2-5 provide the parts outside the CDR3, is ETGVTQSPTHLIKTRGQQVTLRCSSQSGHNTVSWYQQALGQGPQFIFQYYREEENGRGNFPPRFSGLQFPNYSSELNVNALELDDSALYLCASRQGTVTQETQYFGPGTRLLVL.

This chain connects TRBV28 to TRBJ1-1, with D perhaps TRBD1 (5 bases). V was trimmed by 5 bases and J by 1 base, leaving 11 bases between them. This CDR3 is 14 amino acids long. The germline V gene encodes CDR1 MDHEN and CDR2 SYDVKM. This CDR3 reads CASSLGQGNTEAFF. DNA of the CDR3: TGTGCCAGCAGTCTGGGTCAGGGGAACACTGAAGCTTTCTTT.

This chain connects TRBV6-1 to TRBJ1-1, with 7 bases fitting TRBD1. The ends lost 2 bases at V and 0 bases at J; junction bases unmatched: 9. The CDR3 totals 17 residues. Germline loops: CDR1 MNHNS, CDR2 SASEGT. The CDR3 loop is CASSEMPLTGMNTEAFF. In nucleotides, the CDR3 is TGTGCCAGCAGTGAAATGCCATTGACAGGGATGAACACTGAAGCTTTCTTT.

V and J are TRBV6-5 and TRBJ1-2, with a tentative D call TRBD1 (6 bases). Germline loops: CDR1 MNHEY, CDR2 SVGAGI. V was cut by 6 bases and J by 4 bases, with 18 bases left in between. The length of the CDR3 is 15 residues. The CDR3 protein is CASRTRQGPPYGYTF. The CDR3 nucleotides read TGTGCCAGCAGGACTCGCCAGGGGCCTCCCTATGGCTACACCTTC.

There are a few counts of this clone. The chain couples TRBV24-1 to TRBJ1-2, with D possibly TRBD1 on 5 matching bases. The CDR3 runs to 13 residues. Germline V gene sequence: CDR1 KGHDR, CDR2 SFDVKD. Trimming pared 4 bases from V and 3 bases from J, leaving 8 bases between. CDR3 in amino acids: CATSEGEYYGYTF. CDR3 bases: TGTGCCACCAGTGAAGGGGAATACTATGGCTACACCTTC.

Only one count was recorded for this clone. CDR3 in amino acids: CASSLGSSNTEAFF. CDR3 coding DNA: TGCGCCAGCAGCTTGGGCAGTTCGAACACTGAAGCTTTCTTT. The J gene is TRBJ1-1, the V gene TRBV5-1; D is uncertain. CDR1 SGHRS and CDR2 YFSETQ come from the germline V gene. The CDR3 loop spans 14 amino acids. V dropped 0 bases and J dropped 1 base, with 7 bases sitting between them.

The rearrangement links TRBV7-3 to TRBJ1-1; TRBD1 matches 9 bases. Trimming removed 4 bases from V and 5 bases from J; junction bases left unmatched: 5. The CDR3 has 14 residues. In germline, CDR1 is SGHTA, CDR2 FQGTGA. The CDR3 nucleotides are TGTGCCAGCAGCTCCGGACAGGGGACGACTGAAGCTTTCTTT. Residues: CASSSGQGTTEAFF.

This CDR3 reads CATSRGSQVGGDTQYF. CDR3 in DNA: TGTGCCACCAGCAGAGGTAGTCAGGTCGGTGGGGATACGCAGTATTTT. The gene calls are TRBV15 and TRBJ2-3, with unresolved D. The CDR3 is made up of 16 amino acids. Germline values: CDR1 LNHNV, CDR2 YYDKDF (reference sequence). V gave up 1 base and J gave up 6 bases, with 17 bases separating them.

The chain uses TRBV12-3 or TRBV12-4 and TRBJ1-2; D is possibly TRBD1 (6 bases). The V end lost 7 bases, the J end lost 8 bases, and 17 bases lay between the germline ends. This CDR3 is 13 amino acids long. CDR3 DNA sequence: TGTGCCAGCAAGGACAGCTTAGTCCGGGGCTACACCTTC. Translating gives CASKDSLVRGYTF.

This chain connects TRBV14 to TRBJ2-7; TRBD2 might be the D (7 bases). V was pared by 1 base and J by 6 bases, with 19 bases between. The CDR3 covers 16 residues. The germline V gene has CDR1 SGHDN and CDR2 FVKESK. CDR3 coding DNA: TGTGCCAGCAGCCAAGTTTGGGGGGGCCCCGGAGGCGAGCAGTACTTC. It codes for CASSQVWGGPGGEQYF.

This chain connects TRBV4-3 to TRBJ2-3; D is perhaps TRBD2 (7 bases). The CDR3 consists of 16 residues. Trimming shortened V by 4 bases and J by 3 bases, and 17 bases separated the two germline ends. Germline lookup yields CDR1 LGHNA and CDR2 YSLEER. CDR3 residues: CASSLLGGLGTDTQYF. The CDR3 DNA reads TGCGCCAGCAGCCTATTGGGGGGGCTCGGGACAGATACGCAGTATTTT.

The chain combines TRBV7-2 with TRBJ2-7; D is ambiguous. Germline values: CDR1 SGHTA, CDR2 FQGNSA. The CDR3 is made up of 17 amino acids. Trimming stripped 5 bases from V and 6 bases from J, with 26 bases between. The CDR3 here is CASSPSAVRWSPIEQYF. The CDR3 nucleotides read TGTGCCAGCAGCCCCAGCGCTGTCAGATGGAGTCCTATCGAGCAGTACTTC. The full variable domain, in which reference TRBV7-2 and TRBJ2-7 provide the parts outside the CDR3, is GAGVSQSPSNKVTEKGKDVELRCDPISGHTALYWYRQSLGQGLEFLIYFQGNSAPDKSGLPSDRFSAERTGGSVSTLTIQRTQQEDSAVYLCASSPSAVRWSPIEQYFGPGTRLTVT.

The chain has TRBV4-2 and TRBJ1-2; the D gene is possibly TRBD1 (5 bases). V was clipped by 4 bases and J by 4 bases, with 19 bases between them. There are 16 residues in the CDR3. CDR1 is LGHNA and CDR2 is YNFKEQ in the germline V gene. The DNA of the CDR3 is TGTGCCAGCAGCCGCGCCTGGGATACAGGTGGCTATGGCTACACCTTC. Translation: CASSRAWDTGGYGYTF.

The chain is built from TRBV29-1 and TRBJ2-1, with 9 positions matching TRBD2. Unmatched junction bases numbered 11, after V lost 5 bases and J lost 9 bases. From germline, CDR1 is SQVTM and CDR2 ANQGSEA. This CDR3 has 14 amino acids. The CDR3 protein is CSVPRGSGGIEQFF. For the CDR3, the DNA is TGCAGCGTTCCCCGGGGTAGCGGGGGTATTGAGCAGTTCTTC.

This clone was found once. V usage is TRBV3-1 (or the pseudogene TRBV3-2) and J usage is TRBJ2-3, with TRBD1 identical over 8 bases. The J segment lost 4 bases and the V segment lost 4 bases, leaving 7 bases of the junction unmatched. The CDR3 has 15 amino acids. Germline V lookup: CDR1 LGHDT, CDR2 YNNKEL (reference sequence). The CDR3 DNA follows: TGTGCCAGCAGCCCCCCAGGGGGCCTCGCAGATACGCAGTATTTT. Amino acid sequence: CASSPPGGLADTQYF.